This record covers a single TCR beta chain. 60 Vbeta and 13 Jbeta primers were used in PCR. The repertoire was sequenced with immunoSEQ multiplex PCR; TCRdb's copy has only in-frame clones and lacks some. The profile shows about 160,000 clones, 80% to 90% of them singletons. These data originate in a study of cytomegalovirus exposure and HLA in healthy donors. CDR3 size: 17 residues. CDR1 and CDR2 from the germline V gene are SGHTA and FQGNSA. Trimming removed 5 bases at V and 5 bases at J, with 21 bases between. The sequence came from a man between 18 and 29 years old in good health and CMV-seronegative. The chain employs TRBV7-2 and TRBJ2-2; D remains unclear. The sample comprised PBMCs. CDR3 DNA sequence: TGTGCCAGCAGCCTAGACCCCCTAGGTAGTCGGACCGGGGAGCTGTTTTTT. Its translation: CASSLDPLGSRTGELFF.